This record concerns one T cell receptor beta chain sequence. This CDR3 spans 16 amino acids. From germline, CDR1 is SQVTM and CDR2 ANQGSEA. V dropped 8 bases and J dropped 0; count of bases not matched to a gene: 14. The source of the sample is a study of blood T cell repertoires in COVID-19. The Seattle site enrolled patients during active infection and followed them longitudinally. How the authors handled the data: Cell counts per sample came from amplifying reference gene primers. Repertoires were generated with immunoSEQ multiplex PCR, while TCRdb's copy carries only in-frame clones and drops some. V and J calls and clone size are those listed in that table; D and trimming were worked out from the DNA. The sample holds around 340,000 clones, approximately 89% seen once.

The source is a woman in her sixties with COVID-19, enrolled during active disease. The gene calls are TRBV29-1 and TRBJ2-3; 7 positions match TRBD2. The sample consisted of peripheral blood. The CDR3 DNA is TGCAGCACGGAAGGGAGCCAGCGGGGAAGCACAGATACGCAGTATTTT. It codes for CSTEGSQRGSTDTQYF.